These 17 T cell receptor beta chains were sequenced from one sample in a study of CD8+ T cells in alopecia areata. The sequencing template was cDNA reverse transcribed from extracted RNA. Sequencing was performed with immunoSEQ multiplex PCR; in TCRdb, only in-frame clones are kept and a portion is missing. The profile covers over 150,000 clones, with 45% to 75% appearing a single time and about 0.69% taken by the ten largest. The treatment is: oral pan-JAK inhibitor, 5-10 mg twice daily. Sequenced material: CD4+ T cells sorted from blood, taken at week 4, from a patient treated with tofacitinib. The receptors here all came from a human donor with alopecia areata.

The chain uses TRBV15 and TRBJ1-1; 7 bases map to TRBD1. Germline V gene lookup returns CDR1 LNHNV and CDR2 YYDKDF (reference sequence). The length of the CDR3 is 13 residues. V trimming: 4 bases; J trimming: 5 bases; junction bases outside the gene matches: 4. The CDR3 region is CATSKDRATEAFF. The CDR3 DNA sequence: TGTGCCACCAGCAAAGACAGGGCTACTGAAGCTTTCTTT.

The chain uses TRBV19 and TRBJ2-4; maybe TRBD1 (5 bases). The CDR3 length is 14 residues. The germline V and J ends were trimmed by 3 bases and 6 bases, with 12 bases remaining between them. Germline V gene sequence: CDR1 LNHDA, CDR2 SQIVND (reference sequence). CDR3 coding DNA: TGTGCCAGTAGTATTTGGGGCAGAGGAAACATTCAGTACTTC. Translation gives CASSIWGRGNIQYF.

The chain joins TRBV29-1 to TRBJ2-7; D is uncertain. Trimming took 5 bases from V and 9 from J, leaving 17 bases between them. The CDR3 is 12 amino acids. The germline gives CDR1 SQVTM, CDR2 ANQGSEA. Here the CDR3 DNA reads TGCAGCGTTAGGACGGACGCTGTCGGGCAGTACTTC. Amino acid sequence: CSVRTDAVGQYF.

This chain uses TRBV29-1 with TRBJ2-4; the D call may be TRBD1 or TRBD2 (5 bases each). The V end lost 7 bases, the J end lost 3 bases, and 10 bases lay between the germline ends. This CDR3 spans 12 amino acids. CDR1 is SQVTM and CDR2 is ANQGSEA in the germline V gene. CDR3 sequence: CSGRGDKNIQYF. CDR3 coding DNA: TGCAGCGGACGAGGGGACAAAAACATTCAGTACTTC.

CDR3 coding DNA: TGTGCCAGCAGTTTATATCGGGACAGGGCCAATGAGCAGTTCTTC. Its translation: CASSLYRDRANEQFF. The chain joins TRBV28 to TRBJ2-1; 9 bases map to TRBD1. With V trimmed by 1 base and J by 6 bases, 4 bases remained unmatched. The CDR3 consists of 15 residues. The germline V gene encodes CDR1 MDHEN and CDR2 SYDVKM.

The chain joins TRBV9 to TRBJ2-1; 11 bases fit TRBD2. The CDR3 loop spans 18 amino acids. Germline loops: CDR1 SGDLS, CDR2 YYNGEE. The V segment lost 4 bases and the J segment 0 bases; nucleotides outside the gene matches: 9. CDR3 residues: CASSKVLAGGLSYNEQFF. The DNA of the CDR3 is TGTGCCAGCAGCAAAGTTCTAGCGGGAGGCCTCTCCTACAATGAGCAGTTCTTC.

This clone was observed a few times. This chain joins TRBV10-2 and TRBJ2-2; 7 bases map to TRBD2. From germline, CDR1 is WSHSY and CDR2 SAAADI. The CDR3 consists of 18 residues. J gave up 0 bases and V 4 bases, and 11 bases lay outside the gene matches. CDR3 DNA: TGCGCCAGCAGTGTGGCTAGCGGAGGAATTACGAACACCGGGGAGCTGTTTTTT. It translates to CASSVASGGITNTGELFF.

The chain carries TRBV25-1 and TRBJ2-7; D call uncertain. Germline assignment: CDR1 MGHDK and CDR2 SYGVNS. V lost 5 bases and J lost 2, with 4 bases in between. CDR3 length equals 11 residues. In DNA, the CDR3 is TGTGCCAGCAGTACGGCCTACGAGCAGTACTTC. This sequence encodes CASSTAYEQYF.

The rearrangement uses TRBV7-8 and TRBJ2-5, with 11 bases matching TRBD2. After removal of 0 bases from V and 5 bases from J, the junction contained 2 bases not matched to a gene. CDR3 length equals 15 residues. Germline-derived CDR1 and CDR2 are SGHVS and FQNEAQ. CDR3 residues: CASSLATSGSETQYF. CDR3 DNA: TGTGCCAGCAGCTTAGCAACTAGCGGGAGTGAGACCCAGTACTTC.

CDR3 sequence (DNA): TGTGCCAGCAGCTCCGGGACCGAACGTGGCTACACCTTC. This translates into CASSSGTERGYTF. The gene calls are TRBV7-8 and TRBJ1-2; D may be TRBD1 (5 bases). CDR1 is SGHVS and CDR2 is FQNEAQ in the germline V gene. V was clipped by 4 bases and J by 7 bases, with 13 bases between them. The CDR3 runs 13 residues.

The chain combines TRBV9 with TRBJ2-7, with D possibly being TRBD1 (5 bases). Per the germline V gene, CDR1 is SGDLS and CDR2 is YYNGEE. V was cut by 0 bases and J by 6 bases, with 10 bases left in between. This CDR3 has 13 residues. In DNA, the CDR3 is TGTGCCAGCAGCGTAGCGACAGAAGGCGAGCAGTACTTC. It specifies CASSVATEGEQYF.

This clone was counted only a few times. V gene TRBV29-1 combines with J gene TRBJ1-4, with unresolved D. V was cut by 4 bases and J by 5 bases, with 5 bases left in between. CDR3 length: 11 residues. Germline-derived CDR1 and CDR2 are SQVTM and ANQGSEA. CDR3 DNA sequence: TGCAGCGTTGTTTGGAATGAAAAACTGTTTTTT. Its protein product is CSVVWNEKLFF.

This clone was counted only a few times. Within the sample, other DNA sequences also encode this same CDR3. This chain links TRBV5-1 with TRBJ2-6; no reliable D call. The CDR3 has 15 amino acids. Germline V gives CDR1 SGHRS, CDR2 YFSETQ. Trimming took off 0 bases at V and 0 bases at J, with 4 bases between the two ends. The CDR3 reads CASSLGTSGANVLTF. CDR3 bases: TGCGCCAGCAGCTTGGGGACCTCTGGGGCCAACGTCCTGACTTTC.

V gene TRBV18 combines with J gene TRBJ2-3; possibly TRBD2 for D (5 bases). Between the trimmed V and J ends, which lost 5 bases and 0 bases, there was a span of 9 bases. CDR1 and CDR2 from the germline V gene are KGHSH and LQKENI. The CDR3 has 14 residues. DNA of the CDR3: TGTGCCAGCTCAGGGCTAGCTAGCACAGATACGCAGTATTTT. It specifies CASSGLASTDTQYF.

This clone has more than one count but fewer than ten. The chain has TRBV6-5 and TRBJ2-3; weak D call: TRBD2 (6 bases). Germline CDR1 MNHEY, CDR2 SVGAGI. Trimming left V 7 bases short and J 3 bases short, with 17 bases between. There are 15 residues in the CDR3. The CDR3 spells CASTPGAGRTDTQYF. The CDR3 DNA reads TGTGCCAGCACCCCCGGGGCGGGAAGAACAGATACGCAGTATTTT.

This clone was detected a few times. The chain is built from TRBV5-1 and TRBJ2-3, with 7 bases identical to TRBD1. Germline loops: CDR1 SGHRS, CDR2 YFSETQ. CDR3 length: 16 amino acids. The J segment lost 6 bases and the V segment lost 3 bases, leaving 13 bases of the junction unmatched. The DNA of the CDR3 is TGCGCCAGCAGCTCGGGTGGGACAGCCCTTTTGGATACGCAGTATTTT. Translating gives CASSSGGTALLDTQYF. The full variable domain, with the rest looked up from reference TRBV5-1 and TRBJ2-3, is KAGVTQTPRYLIKTRGQQVTLSCSPISGHRSVSWYQQTPGQGLQFLFEYFSETQRNKGNFPGRFSGRQFSNSRSEMNVSTLELGDSALYLCASSSGGTALLDTQYFGPGTRLTVL.

This clone turned up a few times. This sequence joins TRBV7-3 and TRBJ1-1, with a tentative D call TRBD1 (6 bases). With 4 bases removed from V and 4 bases from J, the gap between germline ends came to 10 bases. Germline-derived CDR1 and CDR2 are SGHTA and FQGTGA. The CDR3 consists of 13 residues. CDR3 region: CASSSQGTTEAFF. The CDR3 DNA follows: TGTGCCAGCAGCTCTCAGGGGACCACTGAAGCTTTCTTT.